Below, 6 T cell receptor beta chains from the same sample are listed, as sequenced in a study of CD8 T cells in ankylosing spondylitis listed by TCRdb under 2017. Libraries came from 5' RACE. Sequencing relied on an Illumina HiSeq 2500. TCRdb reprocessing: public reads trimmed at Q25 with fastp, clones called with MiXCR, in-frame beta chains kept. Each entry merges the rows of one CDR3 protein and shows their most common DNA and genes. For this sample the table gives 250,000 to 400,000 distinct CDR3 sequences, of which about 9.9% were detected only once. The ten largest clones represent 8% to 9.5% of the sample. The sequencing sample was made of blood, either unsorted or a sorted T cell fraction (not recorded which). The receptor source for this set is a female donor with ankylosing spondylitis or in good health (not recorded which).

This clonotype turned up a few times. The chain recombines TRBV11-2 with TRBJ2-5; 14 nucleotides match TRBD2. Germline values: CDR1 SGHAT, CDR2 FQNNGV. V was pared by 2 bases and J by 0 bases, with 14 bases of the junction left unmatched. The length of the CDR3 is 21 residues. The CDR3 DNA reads TGTGCCAGCAGCTTACCAAGACCGGGACTAGCGGGAGAGGTGGACCAAGAGACCCAGTACTTC. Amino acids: CASSLPRPGLAGEVDQETQYF.

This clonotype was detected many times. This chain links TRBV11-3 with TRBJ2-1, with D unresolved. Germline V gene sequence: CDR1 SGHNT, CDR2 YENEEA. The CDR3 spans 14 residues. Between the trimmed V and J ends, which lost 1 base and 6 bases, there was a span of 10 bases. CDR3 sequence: CASSLGQRSNEQFF. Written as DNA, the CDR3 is TGTGCCAGCAGCTTAGGTCAGAGGTCCAATGAGCAGTTCTTC.

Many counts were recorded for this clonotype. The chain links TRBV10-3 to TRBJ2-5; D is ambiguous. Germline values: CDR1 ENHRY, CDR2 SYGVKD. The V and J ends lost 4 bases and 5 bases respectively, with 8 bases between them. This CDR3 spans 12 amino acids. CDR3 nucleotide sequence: TGTGCCATCAGTGGCAATCGCGAGACCCAGTACTTC. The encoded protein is CAISGNRETQYF.

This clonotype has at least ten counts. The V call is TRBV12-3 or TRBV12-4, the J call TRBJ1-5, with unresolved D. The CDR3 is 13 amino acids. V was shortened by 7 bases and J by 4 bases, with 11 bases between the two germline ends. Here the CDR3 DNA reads TGTGCCAGCACCCTCGGGCTAAATCAGCCCCAGCATTTT. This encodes CASTLGLNQPQHF.

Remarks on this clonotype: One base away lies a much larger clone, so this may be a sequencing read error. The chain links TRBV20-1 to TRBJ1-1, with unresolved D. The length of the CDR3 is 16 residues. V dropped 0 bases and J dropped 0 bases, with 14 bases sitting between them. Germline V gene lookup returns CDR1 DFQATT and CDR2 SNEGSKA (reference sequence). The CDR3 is CSARELVSFMNTEAFF. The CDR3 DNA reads TGCAGTGCTAGAGAACTGGTCAGCTTTATGAACACTGAAGCTTTCTTT.

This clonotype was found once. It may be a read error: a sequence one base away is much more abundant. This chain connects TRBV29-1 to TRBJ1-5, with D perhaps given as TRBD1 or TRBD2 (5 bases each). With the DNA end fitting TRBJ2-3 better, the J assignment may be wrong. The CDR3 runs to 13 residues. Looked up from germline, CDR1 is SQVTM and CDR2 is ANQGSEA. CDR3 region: CSVGGAGNQPQYF. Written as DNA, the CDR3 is TGCAGCGTTGGGGGCGCGGGCAATCAGCCCCAGTATTTT.